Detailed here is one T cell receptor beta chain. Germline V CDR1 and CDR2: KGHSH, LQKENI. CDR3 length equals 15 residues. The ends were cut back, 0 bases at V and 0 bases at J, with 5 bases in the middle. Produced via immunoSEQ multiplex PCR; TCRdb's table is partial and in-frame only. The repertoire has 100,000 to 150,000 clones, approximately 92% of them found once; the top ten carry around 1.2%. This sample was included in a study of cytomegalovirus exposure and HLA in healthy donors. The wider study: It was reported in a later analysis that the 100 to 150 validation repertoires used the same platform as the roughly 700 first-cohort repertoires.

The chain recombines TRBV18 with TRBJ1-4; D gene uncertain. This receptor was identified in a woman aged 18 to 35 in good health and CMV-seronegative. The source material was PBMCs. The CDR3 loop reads CASSPPGATNEKLFF. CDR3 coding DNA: TGTGCCAGCTCACCACCCGGGGCAACTAATGAAAAACTGTTTTTT.